Listed below are T cell receptor beta chains from one sample, sequenced in a study of cytomegalovirus exposure and HLA in healthy donors. The table came from immunoSEQ multiplex PCR; TCRdb's copy has only in-frame clones and leaves some out. The table shows some 130,000 clones, with around four fifths occurring only once. Sequenced input: PBMCs. These receptors were obtained from a female donor in good health and CMV-seronegative. Both conserved end residues are trimmed from each CDR3. Each record gives: J gene, V gene, CDR3 protein.

j_call: TRBJ2-5; v_call: TRBV4-3; cdr3_aa: ASSQESGREETQY
j_call: TRBJ1-3; v_call: TRBV7-6; cdr3_aa: ASSFGHSGNTIY
j_call: TRBJ1-5; v_call: TRBV27; cdr3_aa: ASSPNDRGNQPQH
j_call: TRBJ2-7; v_call: TRBV5-1; cdr3_aa: ASSLGDFPQY
j_call: TRBJ1-1; v_call: TRBV6-6; cdr3_aa: ASTYSTGPGTEAF
j_call: TRBJ2-7; v_call: TRBV7-3; cdr3_aa: ASSLIPARGYEQY
j_call: TRBJ1-5; v_call: TRBV13; cdr3_aa: ASSRWGRGPQPQH
j_call: TRBJ1-4; v_call: TRBV27; cdr3_aa: ASSPAATNEKLF
j_call: TRBJ2-5; v_call: TRBV4-2; cdr3_aa: ASSPTSGSFQETQY
j_call: TRBJ1-4; v_call: TRBV28; cdr3_aa: ASSFGGFEKLF
j_call: TRBJ1-5; v_call: TRBV2; cdr3_aa: ASSTGRGNQPQH
j_call: TRBJ2-1; v_call: TRBV6-5; cdr3_aa: ASSYSNQREVDEQF
j_call: TRBJ1-1; v_call: TRBV25-1; cdr3_aa: ASREAGPDTEAF